This T cell receptor (beta chain) was observed in a study of cytomegalovirus exposure and HLA in healthy donors. At the level of the study: Caucasian-associated ancestry cluster membership applied to about 77% of around 400 genotyped donors.

This clone has just a few counts. As yet, its antigen is unknown. The CDR3 is 15 residues long. The V gene's germline CDR1 is MNHEY and CDR2 SMNVEV (reference sequence). V lost 2 bases, J lost 5 bases, and 10 bases lay in between. The PCR employed 60 Vbeta primers together with 13 Jbeta primers. Sequenced by immunoSEQ multiplex PCR; TCRdb stores in-frame clones only, minus some. The data hold 200,000 or so clones, with over 75% observed a single time. Study outcomes and limitations: Productive status was seen about 87% or about 30% of the time for most TCR beta V segments in an earlier analysis. Later analysis demonstrated an association between a missense DCLRE1C variant and TCR beta V- and J-gene trimming.

This sequence joins TRBV27 and TRBJ1-6; tentative D call: TRBD1 (5 bases). The TCR sequence derives from a boy younger than 10 in good health and CMV-seronegative. Material: PBMCs. The CDR3 loop is CASSLRGGHNSPLHF. For the CDR3, the DNA is TGTGCCAGCAGTTTAAGGGGAGGGCATAATTCACCCCTCCACTTT.